These 23 T cell receptor beta chains were all obtained from the same sample, sequenced in a study of cytomegalovirus exposure and HLA in healthy donors. 13 Jbeta primers and 60 Vbeta primers were used for the PCR. TCRdb keeps only in-frame clones here, not all; method: immunoSEQ multiplex PCR. This table has 63,000 or so clones, under 85% appearing once. Input material: PBMCs. The source is a man aged 50-60 years in good health and CMV-seronegative.

The chain joins TRBV9 to TRBJ2-1; tentative D call: TRBD2 (7 bases). Germline V gene data show CDR1 as SGDLS and CDR2 as YYNGEE. The CDR3 covers 15 residues. Trimming removed 0 bases from V and 5 bases from J, with 12 bases in between. The CDR3 DNA sequence: TGTGCCAGCAGCGTAGTTTCGGGGGGCGACAATGAGCAGTTCTTC. This encodes CASSVVSGGDNEQFF. Full variable domain (missing parts from reference TRBV9 and TRBJ2-1): DSGVTQTPKHLITATGQRVTLRCSPRSGDLSVYWYQQSLDQGLQFLIQYYNGEERAKGNILERFSAQQFPDLHSELNLSSLELGDSALYFCASSVVSGGDNEQFFGPGTRLTVL.

The V and J genes are TRBV11-3 and TRBJ2-3; 12 bases fit TRBD1. The CDR3 is made up of 15 amino acids. Trimming cost V 5 bases and J 5 bases; bases outside gene matches: 5. CDR1 and CDR2 from the germline V gene are SGHNT and YENEEA. CDR3 sequence (DNA): TGTGCCAGCAGCGCGGGACAGGGGGCGAAAGATACGCAGTATTTT. Translation: CASSAGQGAKDTQYF.

The chain is built from TRBV6-5 and TRBJ2-5; the D gene is possibly TRBD2 (7 bases). V lost 4 bases and J lost 2, with 14 bases in between. The germline gives CDR1 MNHEY, CDR2 SVGAGI. The length of the CDR3 is 15 residues. The CDR3 region is CASSWGGRGQETQYF. DNA of the CDR3: TGTGCCAGCAGTTGGGGGGGGCGGGGGCAAGAGACCCAGTACTTC.

The rearrangement joins TRBV6-1 to TRBJ2-7, with 7 bases matching TRBD1. Germline V CDR1 and CDR2: MNHNS, SASEGT. The CDR3 extends over 13 amino acids. The trim removed 8 bases at V and 1 base at J, leaving 5 bases unmatched. The CDR3 loop is CASAWDRSYEQYF. CDR3 bases: TGTGCCAGCGCCTGGGACAGATCCTACGAGCAGTACTTC.

The chain combines TRBV12-5 with TRBJ2-3; TRBD2 matches 14 bases. CDR1 is LGHNT and CDR2 is FRNRAP in the germline V gene. The V and J ends lost 2 bases and 4 bases, in that order; junction bases with no gene match: 14. CDR3 size: 20 residues. The CDR3: CASGLTPGTSGGPGSDTQYF. The DNA of the CDR3 is TGTGCTAGTGGTTTGACTCCCGGGACTAGCGGGGGCCCCGGCTCAGATACGCAGTATTTT.

In this sample, this clone turned up a few times. The chain couples TRBV5-4 to TRBJ2-7; perhaps TRBD1 as D (6 bases). The CDR3 has 13 residues. V was pared by 7 bases and J by 4 bases, with 15 bases between. From germline, CDR1 is SGHNT and CDR2 YYREEE (reference sequence). CDR3 in DNA: TGTGCCAGCCTTAAACAGGGCGCTTACGAGCAGTACTTC. The encoded protein is CASLKQGAYEQYF.

The chain links TRBV20-1 to TRBJ2-5; D uncertain. Per the germline V gene, CDR1 is DFQATT and CDR2 is SNEGSKA (reference sequence). The CDR3 is 11 amino acids. Between the trimmed V and J ends, which lost 3 bases and 5 bases, there was a span of 7 bases. The CDR3 spells CSASIVETQYF. In DNA, the CDR3 is TGCAGTGCTAGTATTGTGGAGACCCAGTACTTC.

The chain employs TRBV5-5 and TRBJ1-1; TRBD1 might be the D (5 bases). This CDR3 is 15 amino acids long. CDR1 SGHKS and CDR2 YYEKEE come from the germline V gene (reference sequence). Trimming took 1 base from V and 1 from J, leaving 11 bases between them. Written as DNA, the CDR3 is TGTGCCAGCAGCTTGACGCGGGGCCCGAACACTGAAGCTTTCTTT. As protein: CASSLTRGPNTEAFF.

The V and J genes are TRBV30 and TRBJ1-5; no firm D call. The V end lost 1 base, the J end lost 4 bases, and 8 bases lay between the germline ends. CDR3 length equals 13 residues. CDR1 GTSNPN and CDR2 SVGIG come from the germline V gene (reference sequence). CDR3 nucleotide sequence: TGTGCCTGGAGTGGCGGGTCTAATCAGCCCCAGCATTTT. This gives the protein CAWSGGSNQPQHF. Complete variable domain (other parts from reference TRBV30 and TRBJ1-5): SQTIHQWPATLVQPVGSPLSLECTVEGTSNPNLYWYRQAAGRGLQLLFYSVGIGQISSEVPQNLSASRPQDRQFILSSKKLLLSDSGFYLCAWSGGSNQPQHFGDGTRLSIL.

V is TRBV6-5 and J is TRBJ2-7, with D possibly matching TRBD1 (6 bases). V shed 6 bases and J shed 3 bases, with 12 bases lying between them. Germline CDR1 is MNHEY and CDR2 is SVGAGI. The CDR3 has 13 residues. Here the CDR3 reads CASRNAQGYEQYF. CDR3 nucleotides: TGTGCCAGCAGAAACGCACAGGGCTACGAGCAGTACTTC.

This clone was picked up a small number of times. The CDR3 DNA follows: TGTGCCAGCAGCGCGGACTTAAACTATGGCTACACCTTC. Amino acid sequence: CASSADLNYGYTF. The V call is TRBV7-9, the J call TRBJ1-2; D is ambiguous. Germline CDR1 is SEHNR and CDR2 is FQNEAQ (reference sequence). CDR3 length: 13 residues. Trimming removed 5 bases at V and 2 bases at J, with 9 bases between.

This chain uses TRBV2 with TRBJ2-3; possibly TRBD1 for D (5 bases). CDR3 size: 13 residues. Germline CDR1 is SNHLY and CDR2 is FYNNEI. V gave up 5 bases and J gave up 2 bases, with 8 bases separating them. This CDR3 reads CASSRGVTDTQYF. Written as DNA, the CDR3 is TGTGCCAGCAGTAGGGGCGTCACAGATACGCAGTATTTT.

DNA of the CDR3: TGTGCCAGCAGCCTACAGGGGTCCCAAACCTACGAGCAGTACTTC. Residues: CASSLQGSQTYEQYF. The J gene is TRBJ2-5, the V gene TRBV27, with 7 bases fitting TRBD1. The DNA end lines up better with TRBJ2-7; the J call may be wrong. Germline CDR1 is MNHEY and CDR2 is SMNVEV (reference sequence). The CDR3 consists of 15 residues.

The rearrangement uses TRBV29-1 and TRBJ2-2; TRBD1 agrees at 7 bases. Germline loops: CDR1 SQVTM, CDR2 ANQGSEA. V was clipped by 0 bases and J by 5 bases; unmatched bases: 9. CDR3 size: 16 residues. DNA for the CDR3: TGCAGCGTTGAAGATAGGGACAGACGCAATACCGGGGAGCTGTTTTTT. Protein: CSVEDRDRRNTGELFF.

The V gene is TRBV6-6, the J gene TRBJ1-1; 8 bases align to TRBD1. Germline lookup yields CDR1 MNHNY and CDR2 SVGAGI (reference sequence). V lost 7 bases and J lost 6; bases outside the gene matches: 10. This CDR3 has 14 amino acids. CDR3 region: CASTAGQGWAEAFF. DNA of the CDR3: TGTGCCAGCACCGCCGGACAGGGTTGGGCTGAAGCTTTCTTT.

The chain is built from TRBV6-1 and TRBJ2-7, with D possibly TRBD1 on 6 matching bases. V lost 3 bases to trimming and J lost 0 bases, with 12 bases between them. The CDR3 sequence is 15 residues long. Germline V gene lookup returns CDR1 MNHNS and CDR2 SASEGT. CDR3 in DNA: TGTGCCAGCAGTGACACCGGACAGCCCTCCTACGAGCAGTACTTC. Amino acid sequence: CASSDTGQPSYEQYF.

V and J are TRBV5-6 and TRBJ2-1; 8 bases map to TRBD2. CDR1 is SGHDT and CDR2 is YYEEEE in the germline V gene. V lost 0 bases, J lost 1 base, and 12 bases stayed unmatched. The CDR3 is 19 amino acids. The CDR3 coding sequence is TGTGCCAGCAGCTTGGTAGCGGGGCGCGTCGCAAGGTCCTACAATGAGCAGTTCTTC. Its protein is CASSLVAGRVARSYNEQFF.

The V and J genes are TRBV5-1 and TRBJ1-2; the match to TRBD1 covers 7 bases. This CDR3 has 14 residues. Unmatched junction bases numbered 7, after V lost 0 bases and J lost 8 bases. The germline V gene has CDR1 SGHRS and CDR2 YFSETQ. The CDR3 reads CASSLDIGTVGYTF. CDR3 nucleotide sequence: TGCGCCAGCAGCTTGGATATAGGGACAGTCGGCTACACCTTC.

The chain's CDR3 is CASSVRDRGKIGANVLTF. In nucleotides, the CDR3 is TGTGCCAGCAGCGTCCGGGACAGGGGTAAGATTGGGGCCAACGTCCTGACTTTC. The chain is built from TRBV9 and TRBJ2-6, with TRBD1 identical over 10 bases. The CDR3 consists of 18 residues. CDR1 and CDR2 (germline): SGDLS, YYNGEE. The V segment lost 2 bases and the J segment 3 bases; nucleotides outside the gene matches: 8.

The chain uses TRBV7-8 and TRBJ1-1, with D perhaps TRBD1 (5 bases). The V end was cut by 5 bases, the J end by 3 bases, with 13 bases between. Looked up from germline, CDR1 is SGHVS and CDR2 is FQNEAQ. The CDR3 has 14 amino acids. DNA of the CDR3: TGTGCCAGCAGCGGCAGGGCGGGATACACTGAAGCTTTCTTT. Its translation is CASSGRAGYTEAFF.

The chain employs TRBV5-8 and TRBJ1-1; 10 bases align to TRBD1. Germline V gene data show CDR1 as SGHTS and CDR2 as YDEGEE. V was clipped by 0 bases and J by 3 bases; unmatched bases: 5. This CDR3 contains 16 residues. The CDR3 sequence is CASSLGGQGRYTEAFF. CDR3 DNA: TGTGCCAGCAGCTTGGGGGGACAGGGGCGATACACTGAAGCTTTCTTT.

The J gene is TRBJ1-6, the V gene TRBV15; 8 positions agree with TRBD1. This CDR3 region has 15 residues. Germline V CDR1 and CDR2: LNHNV, YYDKDF (reference sequence). The J segment lost 9 bases and the V segment lost 0 bases, leaving 4 bases of the junction unmatched. The CDR3 loop reads CATSREGTGRSPLHF. The DNA of the CDR3 is TGTGCCACCAGCAGAGAAGGGACAGGCCGTTCACCCCTCCACTTT.

This sequence joins TRBV7-3 and TRBJ1-2; the match to TRBD1 covers 10 bases. This CDR3 is 14 amino acids long. Trimming took 5 bases from V and 4 from J; bases not matched to a gene: 4. CDR1 and CDR2 (germline): SGHTA, FQGTGA. Written as DNA, the CDR3 is TGTGCCAGCAGCCCGACAGGGGGCTTCTATGGCTACACCTTC. Translating gives CASSPTGGFYGYTF.